These 26 T cell receptor beta chains were all obtained from the same sample, sequenced in a study of cytomegalovirus exposure and HLA in healthy donors (dated by TCRdb to 2015 to 2018). Libraries were prepared through the immunoSEQ multiplex PCR assay. For the multiplex PCR, a mixture combining 60 forward primers for TCR Vbeta segments and 13 reverse primers for TCR Jbeta segments was used. TCRdb obtained this table from immuneACCESS and retained in-frame rearrangements with V and J assigned. These tables miss some clones; where compared with another copy, unresolved V genes account for less than half of the shortfall, and the remainder is unexplained. The sample table records approximately 150,000 clones; 70% of these occur just once. The ten largest clones take up roughly 4.5% of the sample. Input material: PBMCs. The receptors were sampled from a man between 18 and 29 years old in good health and CMV-seropositive.

The chain's CDR3 is CASSQVSWGGGINNEQFF. The CDR3 bases are TGTGCCAGCAGCCAAGTTTCCTGGGGCGGGGGGATAAACAATGAGCAGTTCTTC. The V gene is TRBV4-2, the J gene TRBJ2-1; TRBD2 matches at 8 bases. CDR1 LGHNA and CDR2 YNFKEQ come from the germline V gene. V was pared by 1 base and J by 5 bases, with 13 bases of the junction left unmatched. This CDR3 region has 18 residues.

The J gene is TRBJ1-1, the V gene TRBV4-1, with a weak D call TRBD1 (6 bases). Germline CDR1 and CDR2: MGHRA and YSYEKL. This CDR3 has 17 amino acids. V was trimmed by 0 bases and J by 0 bases, leaving 14 bases between them. The CDR3 DNA reads TGCGCCAGCAGCCAAGACAGAGGGGGTTACTTGAACACTGAAGCTTTCTTT. As protein: CASSQDRGGYLNTEAFF.

This chain joins TRBV6-1 and TRBJ1-2; 9 positions agree with TRBD1. CDR1 and CDR2 (germline): MNHNS, SASEGT. Trimming at V came to 3 bases and at J to 6 bases, leaving 11 bases not matched to a gene. The CDR3 spans 16 residues. The CDR3 sequence is CASSDPPGTGMDGYTF. CDR3 sequence (DNA): TGTGCCAGCAGTGATCCCCCAGGGACAGGGATGGATGGCTACACCTTC.

This clone has just a few counts. The chain combines TRBV11-2 with TRBJ2-1; no firm D call. The CDR3 is 13 amino acids. V was clipped by 5 bases and J by 10 bases, with 15 bases between them. Germline V gives CDR1 SGHAT, CDR2 FQNNGV. The CDR3 protein is CASSPPGFDEQFF. CDR3 DNA sequence: TGTGCCAGCAGCCCACCAGGTTTCGACGAGCAGTTCTTC.

This clone turned up a few times. This rearrangement joins TRBV7-8 to TRBJ1-2; 9 nucleotides line up with TRBD1. The CDR3 covers 14 residues. V shed 4 bases and J 4 bases; nucleotides not matched to a gene: 4. Germline V gene lookup returns CDR1 SGHVS and CDR2 FQNEAQ. As DNA, the CDR3 is TGTGCCAGCAGCTCCGGGACAGGGCCCTATGGCTACACCTTC. This encodes CASSSGTGPYGYTF.

The V and J genes are TRBV25-1 and TRBJ2-4, with TRBD1 identical over 10 bases. J was trimmed by 8 bases and V by 3 bases; bases with no gene match: 7. Germline assignment: CDR1 MGHDK and CDR2 SYGVNS. The CDR3 runs to 15 residues. The CDR3 sequence is CASSDPTGGADIQYF. CDR3 nucleotide sequence: TGTGCCAGCAGTGACCCGACAGGGGGCGCGGACATTCAGTACTTC.

The chain carries TRBV18 and TRBJ1-4; 8 bases match TRBD1. CDR3 length equals 14 residues. Germline lookup yields CDR1 KGHSH and CDR2 LQKENI. With V trimmed by 1 base and J by 8 bases, 3 bases remained unmatched. The CDR3 sequence: CASSPRRGQEKLFF. CDR3 nucleotide sequence: TGTGCCAGCTCACCACGCAGGGGGCAAGAAAAACTGTTTTTT.

This rearrangement joins TRBV29-1 to TRBJ1-3, with unresolved D. Trimming removed 2 bases at V and 0 bases at J, with 5 bases between. In germline, CDR1 is SQVTM, CDR2 ANQGSEA. This CDR3 comprises 13 residues. The CDR3 DNA sequence: TGCAGCGTTGAATACAGCTCTGGAAACACCATATATTTT. This translates into CSVEYSSGNTIYF. The full variable domain, its missing parts supplied by reference TRBV29-1 and TRBJ1-3, is SAVISQKPSRDICQRGTSLTIQCQVDSQVTMMFWYRQQPGQSLTLIATANQGSEATYESGFVIDKFPISRPNLTFSTLTVSNMSPEDSSIYLCSVEYSSGNTIYFGEGSWLTVV.

The CDR3 nucleotides read TGTGCCACCAGCCGTCCCGGGAGGGCCAGCGGGGAGCTGTTTTTT. Translating it yields CATSRPGRASGELFF. V usage is TRBV15 and J usage is TRBJ2-2; 8 bases match TRBD2. CDR1 and CDR2 (germline): LNHNV, YYDKDF (reference sequence). There are 15 residues in the CDR3. J gave up 7 bases and V 5 bases, and 9 bases lay outside the gene matches.

The chain couples TRBV21-1 to TRBJ2-7; the table gives TRBD2 as D, unverified against the DNA. TRBV21-1 is marked as a pseudogene. The CDR3 extends over 17 amino acids. The CDR3 DNA follows: TGTGCCAGCAGCAAAACTTGCTCCACTAGCGGGATAAGTCGGCAGTACGTC. This translates into CASSKTCSTSGISRQYV.

The rearrangement links TRBV2 to TRBJ1-1; 8 nucleotides agree with TRBD1. Germline CDR1 is SNHLY and CDR2 is FYNNEI. CDR3 length equals 15 residues. The junction had 8 bases not matched to a gene; V was cut back by 6 bases and J by 2 bases. The CDR3 bases are TGTGCCAGCAGAGACAGGGGCCCGGTAAACACTGAAGCTTTCTTT. Translation gives CASRDRGPVNTEAFF.

This clone was seen more than once but under ten times. The chain recombines TRBV10-3 with TRBJ1-1; maybe TRBD1 (6 bases). CDR3 length: 14 amino acids. In germline, CDR1 is ENHRY, CDR2 SYGVKD. Trimming stripped 3 bases from V and 0 bases from J, with 8 bases between. The CDR3 protein is CAISDRQVNTEAFF. The CDR3 DNA reads TGTGCCATCAGTGACCGACAGGTGAACACTGAAGCTTTCTTT.

The chain combines TRBV9 with TRBJ2-5, with a weak D call TRBD2 (5 bases). Trimming took 0 bases from V and 5 from J, leaving 14 bases between them. The length of the CDR3 is 15 residues. Germline lookup yields CDR1 SGDLS and CDR2 YYNGEE. Here the CDR3 reads CASSVGTLREETQYF. CDR3 bases: TGTGCCAGCAGCGTAGGGACCCTAAGGGAGGAGACCCAGTACTTC. Full variable domain (missing parts from reference TRBV9 and TRBJ2-5): DSGVTQTPKHLITATGQRVTLRCSPRSGDLSVYWYQQSLDQGLQFLIQYYNGEERAKGNILERFSAQQFPDLHSELNLSSLELGDSALYFCASSVGTLREETQYFGPGTRLLVL.

The sample holds a few counts of this clone. J is TRBJ1-1 and V is TRBV5-1; 8 bases match TRBD1. Germline V gene sequence: CDR1 SGHRS, CDR2 YFSETQ. V trimming: 5 bases; J trimming: 5 bases; junction bases outside the gene matches: 5. This CDR3 comprises 13 residues. CDR3 in DNA: TGCGCCAGCAGATCAGGGGGCGGAACTGAAGCTTTCTTT. Translation gives CASRSGGGTEAFF.

The chain has TRBV2 and TRBJ1-4, with no clear D. The CDR3 sequence is 13 residues long. Germline CDR1 reads SNHLY; CDR2 reads FYNNEI. V gave up 8 bases and J gave up 0 bases, with 7 bases separating them. For the CDR3, the DNA is TGTGCCAGCCAAACTACAACTAATGAAAAACTGTTTTTT. It encodes CASQTTTNEKLFF.

The chain combines TRBV7-8 with TRBJ1-4; D is ambiguous. With 3 bases removed from V and 8 bases from J, the gap between germline ends came to 4 bases. This CDR3 has 11 amino acids. Per germline, CDR1 SGHVS and CDR2 FQNEAQ. The CDR3 loop is CASSFSEKLFF. The CDR3 DNA is TGTGCCAGCAGCTTTAGCGAAAAACTGTTTTTT.

The chain combines TRBV15 with TRBJ2-1, with a tentative D call TRBD2 (5 bases). V dropped 1 base and J dropped 6 bases, with 13 bases sitting between them. This CDR3 region has 15 residues. Germline V CDR1 and CDR2: LNHNV, YYDKDF (reference sequence). The CDR3 sequence is CATSRAGSVGNEQFF. The DNA for the CDR3 is TGTGCCACCAGCAGAGCGGGGAGTGTGGGCAATGAGCAGTTCTTC.

The rearrangement uses TRBV27 and TRBJ2-3, with TRBD2 matching 9 bases. The V and J ends lost 0 bases and 2 bases, in that order; junction bases with no gene match: 12. The CDR3 has 19 residues. The V gene's germline CDR1 is MNHEY and CDR2 SMNVEV (reference sequence). CDR3 DNA sequence: TGTGCCAGCAGTTTATCATGGTTGACTAGCGGTCCTCCCACAGATACGCAGTATTTT. Translating it yields CASSLSWLTSGPPTDTQYF.

The rearrangement joins TRBV4-2 to TRBJ2-3, with 11 nucleotides matching TRBD2. Germline V lookup: CDR1 LGHNA, CDR2 YNFKEQ. J gave up 0 bases and V 6 bases, and 8 bases lay outside the gene matches. The CDR3 length is 17 residues. CDR3 sequence (DNA): TGTGCCAGCAGGGGTAGCGGGGGGGCCTGGAGCACAGATACGCAGTATTTT. Encoded protein: CASRGSGGAWSTDTQYF.

This clone has a handful of counts. The rearrangement links TRBV6-5 to TRBJ2-7; TRBD2 aligns across 10 bases. Per the germline V gene, CDR1 is MNHEY and CDR2 is SVGAGI. This CDR3 has 12 residues. The trim removed 8 bases at V and 3 bases at J, leaving 1 base unmatched. In DNA, the CDR3 is TGTGCCAGCGGGACTAGCGACTACGAGCAGTACGTC. Protein: CASGTSDYEQYV.

The chain combines TRBV7-3 with TRBJ2-5; TRBD1 aligns across 7 bases. Germline V gene lookup returns CDR1 SGHTA and CDR2 FQGTGA. This CDR3 contains 13 residues. V shed 5 bases, J shed 3 bases, and the junction held 3 bases outside the gene matches. CDR3 region: CASSRDREETQYF. The CDR3 DNA reads as TGTGCCAGCAGCCGCGACAGGGAAGAGACCCAGTACTTC.

The V and J genes are TRBV6-1 and TRBJ2-1; TRBD2 matches 8 bases. The CDR3 has 16 residues. V was clipped by 0 bases and J by 3 bases; unmatched bases: 4. Germline V lookup: CDR1 MNHNS, CDR2 SASEGT. The CDR3 sequence: CASSEARGGRYNEQFF. The DNA for the CDR3 is TGTGCCAGCAGTGAAGCCCGGGGGGGACGCTACAATGAGCAGTTCTTC.

The chain recombines TRBV7-9 with TRBJ1-5; D not certain. V lost 1 base to trimming and J lost 9 bases, with 7 bases between them. Germline CDR1 SEHNR, CDR2 FQNEAQ (reference sequence). The CDR3 is made up of 12 amino acids. The CDR3 is CASSLDGRPQHF. The DNA of the CDR3 is TGTGCCAGCAGCTTAGACGGGAGGCCCCAGCATTTT.

V usage is TRBV7-6 and J usage is TRBJ1-1, with no clear D. The CDR3 extends over 14 amino acids. The germline V gene encodes CDR1 SGHVS and CDR2 FNYEAQ. The germline V and J ends were trimmed by 2 bases and 2 bases, with 9 bases remaining between them. The chain's CDR3 is CASSLWRSNTEAFF. The CDR3 DNA sequence: TGTGCCAGCAGCTTATGGAGGAGTAACACTGAAGCTTTCTTT.

The V call is TRBV30, the J call TRBJ2-7; D is undetermined. The CDR3 contains 13 residues. Germline V gene data show CDR1 as GTSNPN and CDR2 as SVGIG (reference sequence). V lost 2 bases, J lost 7 bases, and 15 bases lay in between. The CDR3 is CAWSPLLPGEQYV. The CDR3 DNA sequence: TGTGCCTGGAGTCCCCTATTACCCGGGGAGCAGTACGTC.

V usage is TRBV2 and J usage is TRBJ2-3; 7 bases map to TRBD2. Germline V gene lookup returns CDR1 SNHLY and CDR2 FYNNEI. The CDR3 totals 12 residues. The J segment lost 11 bases and the V segment lost 8 bases, leaving 10 bases of the junction unmatched. This CDR3 is CASGKRDLKQYF. The CDR3 DNA is TGTGCCAGCGGTAAGCGGGACTTGAAGCAGTATTTT. Full variable domain (remainder filled in from reference TRBV2 and TRBJ2-3): EPEVTQTPSHQVTQMGQEVILRCVPISNHLYFYWYRQILGQKVEFLVSFYNNEISEKSEIFDDQFSVERPDGSNFTLKIRSTKLEDSAMYFCASGKRDLKQYFGPGTRLTVL.